This TCR beta chain was retrieved from a study of shared clonotypes between healthy human individuals. General observations from the study: Relative to memory subsets, naive subsets generally showed larger estimated richness. In several donors, about 5% of naive CD4 clonotypes appeared in common.

To note about this clone: No antigen is known for it.

The CDR3 is 13 residues long. Deletions cut 1 base from V and 5 bases from J, with 8 bases between. The germline V gene has CDR1 LNHNV and CDR2 YYDKDF (reference sequence). For sorted subsets, 200 ng DNA per replicate equaled 30,000 or so T cell genomes. TCRdb's table, derived via immunoSEQ multiplex PCR, lists solely in-frame clones and lacks some. The sample holds about 2.4 million clones, approximately 93% seen once. The receptor's source is a man younger than 35 in good health. Some clones in this sample may be carry-over from other donors' samples. The sample consisted of naive CD4+ T cells from PBMCs. As to subset: CD45RA+ positively selected. The V call is TRBV15, the J call TRBJ2-5; unclear D gene. CDR3 sequence: CATSRAARETQYF. Written as DNA, the CDR3 is TGTGCCACCAGCAGAGCGGCACGGGAGACCCAGTACTTC.